What follows describes a single T cell receptor (beta chain). CDR3 length equals 16 residues. V dropped 1 base and J dropped 0; count of bases not matched to a gene: 0. CDR1 LGHNA and CDR2 YNFKEQ come from the germline V gene. TCRdb used MiXCR to reprocess the 5' RACE reads, holding one entry per CDR3 protein. The table shows a few hundred thousand distinct CDR3 sequences, with approximately 17% occurring only once. This entry belongs to a study of identical twins. Material: naive T cells sorted from blood. The source is a man aged 45-60 years in good health. The rearrangement uses TRBV4-2 and TRBJ2-1; 10 nucleotides line up with TRBD2. CDR3 DNA sequence: TGTGCCAGCAGCCAAGGGACTAGCGGCTCCTACAATGAGCAGTTCTTC. Translating gives CASSQGTSGSYNEQFF.